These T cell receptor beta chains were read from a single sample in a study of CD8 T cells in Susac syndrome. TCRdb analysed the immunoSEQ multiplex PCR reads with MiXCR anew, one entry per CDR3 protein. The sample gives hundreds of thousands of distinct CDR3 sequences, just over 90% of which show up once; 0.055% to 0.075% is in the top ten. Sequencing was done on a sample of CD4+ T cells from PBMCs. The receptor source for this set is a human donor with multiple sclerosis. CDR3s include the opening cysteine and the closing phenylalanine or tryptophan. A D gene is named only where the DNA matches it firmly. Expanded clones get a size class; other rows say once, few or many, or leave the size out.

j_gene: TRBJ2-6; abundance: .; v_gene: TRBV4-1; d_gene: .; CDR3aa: CAGESGANVLTF; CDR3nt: TGCGCCGGGGAATCTGGGGCCAACGTCCTGACTTTC
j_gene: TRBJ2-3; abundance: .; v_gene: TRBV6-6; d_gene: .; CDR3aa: CASSYATDTQYF; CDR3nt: TGTGCCAGCAGTTATGCCACAGATACGCAGTATTTT
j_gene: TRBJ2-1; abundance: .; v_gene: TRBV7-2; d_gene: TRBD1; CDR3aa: CASSMTGTGDLFNHNEQFF; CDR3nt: TGTGCCAGCAGCATGACCGGGACAGGGGACCTCTTCAACCACAATGAGCAGTTCTTC
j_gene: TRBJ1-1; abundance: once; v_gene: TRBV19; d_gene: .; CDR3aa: CASTRLNTEAFF; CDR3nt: TGTGCCAGTACCCGCTTGAACACTGAAGCTTTCTTT
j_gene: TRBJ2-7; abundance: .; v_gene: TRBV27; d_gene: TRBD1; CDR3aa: CASSIRDSSYEQYF; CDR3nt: TGTGCCAGCAGTATCCGGGACAGCTCCTACGAGCAGTACTTC
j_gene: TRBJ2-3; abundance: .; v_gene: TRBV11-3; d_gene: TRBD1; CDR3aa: CASSLPWDRVNSDTQYF; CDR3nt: TGTGCCAGCAGCTTACCCTGGGACAGGGTCAACTCGGATACGCAGTATTTT
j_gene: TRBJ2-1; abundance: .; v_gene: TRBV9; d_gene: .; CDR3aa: CASSLAYNEQFF; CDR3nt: TGTGCCAGCAGTCTAGCCTACAATGAGCAGTTCTTC
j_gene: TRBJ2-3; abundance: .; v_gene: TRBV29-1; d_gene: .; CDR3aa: CSVEDSGPSTDTQYF; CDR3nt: TGCAGCGTTGAAGACAGCGGACCTAGCACAGATACGCAGTATTTT
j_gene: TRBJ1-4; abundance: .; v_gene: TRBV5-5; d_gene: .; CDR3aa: CASSLIGGAGEKLFF; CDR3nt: TGTGCCAGCAGCTTGATCGGGGGCGCGGGAGAAAAACTGTTTTTT
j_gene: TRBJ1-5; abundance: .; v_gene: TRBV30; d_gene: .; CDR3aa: CAWRDRDTNQPQHF; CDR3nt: TGTGCCTGGAGGGACCGGGACACCAATCAGCCCCAGCATTTT
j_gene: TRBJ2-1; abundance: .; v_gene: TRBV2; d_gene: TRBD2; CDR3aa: CASRREGYEQFF; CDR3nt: TGTGCCAGCCGGAGGGAGGGCTATGAGCAGTTCTTC
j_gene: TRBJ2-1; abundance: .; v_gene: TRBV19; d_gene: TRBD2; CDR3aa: CATEGTSGYNEQFF; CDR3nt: TGTGCCACCGAGGGGACTAGCGGATACAATGAGCAGTTCTTC
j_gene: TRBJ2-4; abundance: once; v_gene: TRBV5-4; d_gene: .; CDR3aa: CASSDGGGLSKNIQYF; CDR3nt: TGTGCCAGCAGCGATGGTGGGGGTTTATCCAAAAACATTCAGTACTTC
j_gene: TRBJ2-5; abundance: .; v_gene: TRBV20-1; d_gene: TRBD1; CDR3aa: CSATTGTGGVETQYF; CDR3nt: TGCAGTGCCACAACCGGGACAGGGGGCGTAGAGACCCAGTACTTC
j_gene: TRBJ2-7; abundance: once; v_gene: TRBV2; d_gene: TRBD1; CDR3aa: CASGQGQGRAPYEQYF; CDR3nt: TGTGCCAGCGGGCAGGGACAGGGAAGGGCCCCTTACGAGCAGTACTTC
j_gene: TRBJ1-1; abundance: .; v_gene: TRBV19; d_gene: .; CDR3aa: CASSSSIEAFF; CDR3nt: TGTGCCAGTAGTTCGAGCATTGAAGCTTTCTTT
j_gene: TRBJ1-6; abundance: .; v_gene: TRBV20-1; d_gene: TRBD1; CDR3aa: CSATSTGGNSPLHF; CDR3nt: TGCAGTGCTACAAGCACAGGGGGCAATTCACCCCTCCACTTT
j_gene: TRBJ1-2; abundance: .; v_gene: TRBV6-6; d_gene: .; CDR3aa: CASSYGGMDGYTF; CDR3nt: TGTGCCAGCAGTTACGGGGGAATGGATGGCTACACCTTC
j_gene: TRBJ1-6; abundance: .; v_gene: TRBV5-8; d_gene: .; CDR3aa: CASSLVQGANSPLHF; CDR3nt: TGTGCCAGCAGCTTGGTCCAGGGCGCTAATTCACCCCTCCACTTT
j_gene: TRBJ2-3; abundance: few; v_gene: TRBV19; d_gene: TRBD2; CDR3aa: CASSGGLAGTPSTDTQYF; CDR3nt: TGTGCCAGTAGTGGTGGACTAGCGGGGACGCCAAGCACAGATACGCAGTATTTT
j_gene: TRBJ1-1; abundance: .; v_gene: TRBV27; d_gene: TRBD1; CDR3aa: CASSSLTGKGTEAFF; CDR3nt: TGTGCCAGCAGTTCGCTGACAGGGAAGGGCACTGAAGCTTTCTTT
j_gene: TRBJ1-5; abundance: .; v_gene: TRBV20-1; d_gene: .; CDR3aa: CSARGGGENQPQHF; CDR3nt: TGCAGTGCTAGGGGGGGAGGTGAAAATCAGCCCCAGCATTTT
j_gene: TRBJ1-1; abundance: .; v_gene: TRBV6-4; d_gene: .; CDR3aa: CASSRETNTEAFF; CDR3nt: TGTGCCAGCAGTCGGGAGACGAACACTGAAGCTTTCTTT
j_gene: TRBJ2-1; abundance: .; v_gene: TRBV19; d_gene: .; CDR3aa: CASSPLWLNEQFF; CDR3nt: TGTGCCAGTAGTCCACTATGGCTCAATGAGCAGTTCTTC
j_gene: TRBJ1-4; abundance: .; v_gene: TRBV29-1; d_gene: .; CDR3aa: CSVVGSQGKLFF; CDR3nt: TGCAGCGTTGTTGGCAGTCAGGGAAAACTGTTTTTT
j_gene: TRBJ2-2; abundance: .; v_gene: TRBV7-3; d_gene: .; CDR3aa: CASSLGLIFTGELFF; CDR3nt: TGTGCCAGCAGCTTAGGCCTTATATTCACCGGGGAGCTGTTTTTT
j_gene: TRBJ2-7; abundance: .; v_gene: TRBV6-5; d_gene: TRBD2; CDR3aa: CASSWTIVAGEQYF; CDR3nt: TGTGCCAGCAGTTGGACAATTGTAGCGGGGGAGCAGTACTTC
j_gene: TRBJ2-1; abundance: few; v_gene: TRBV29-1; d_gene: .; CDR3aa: CSVQGFGNEQFF; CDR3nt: TGCAGCGTACAGGGTTTTGGGAATGAGCAGTTCTTC
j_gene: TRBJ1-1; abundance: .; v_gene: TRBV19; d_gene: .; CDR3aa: CASSFLPEGGTEAFF; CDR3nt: TGTGCCAGTAGTTTCCTACCCGAGGGGGGGACTGAAGCTTTCTTT
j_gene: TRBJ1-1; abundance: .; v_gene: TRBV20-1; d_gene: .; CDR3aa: CSASPPQGNTEAFF; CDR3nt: TGCAGTGCTAGCCCACCACAGGGGAACACTGAAGCTTTCTTT
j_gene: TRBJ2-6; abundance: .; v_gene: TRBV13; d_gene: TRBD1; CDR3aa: CASSRQGVSGANVLTF; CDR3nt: TGTGCCAGCAGTCGACAGGGGGTCTCTGGGGCCAACGTCCTGACTTTC
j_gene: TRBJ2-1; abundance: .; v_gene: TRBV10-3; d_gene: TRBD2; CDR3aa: CAIRGLAGDEQFF; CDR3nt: TGTGCCATCAGGGGACTAGCGGGAGACGAGCAGTTCTTC
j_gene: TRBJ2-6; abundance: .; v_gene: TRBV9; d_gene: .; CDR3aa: CASCPTGTLSGANVLTF; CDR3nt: TGTGCCAGCTGCCCTACAGGGACCCTCTCTGGGGCCAACGTCCTGACTTTC
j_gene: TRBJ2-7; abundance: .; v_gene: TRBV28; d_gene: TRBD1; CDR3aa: CASSLRDRGLKANF; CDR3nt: TGTGCCAGCAGTCTCCGGGACAGGGGGTTGAAGGCGAACTTC
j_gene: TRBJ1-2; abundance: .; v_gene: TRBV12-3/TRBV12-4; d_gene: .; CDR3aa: CASTLNRGHLYGYTF; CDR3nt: TGTGCCAGCACCCTCAACCGGGGGCACCTCTATGGCTACACCTTT
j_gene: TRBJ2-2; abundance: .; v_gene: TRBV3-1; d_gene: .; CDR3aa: CASSPLRGRGSAGELFF; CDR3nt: TGTGCCAGCAGTCCGCTCAGGGGCAGGGGATCCGCCGGGGAGCTGTTTTTT
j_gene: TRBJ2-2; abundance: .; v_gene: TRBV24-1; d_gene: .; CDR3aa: CATSDPGRELFF; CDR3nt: TGTGCCACCAGTGATCCCGGAAGGGAGCTGTTTTTT
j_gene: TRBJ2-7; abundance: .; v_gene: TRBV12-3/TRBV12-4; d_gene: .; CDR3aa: CASSPGPAYEQYF; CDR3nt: TGTGCCAGCAGCCCCGGACCAGCCTACGAGCAGTACTTC
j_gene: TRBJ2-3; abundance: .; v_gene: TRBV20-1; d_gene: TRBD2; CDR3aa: CSASVAGGRADTQYF; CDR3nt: TGCAGTGCTTCTGTAGCGGGGGGGCGGGCAGATACGCAGTATTTT
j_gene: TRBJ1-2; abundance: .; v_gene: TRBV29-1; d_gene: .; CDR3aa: CSVAGLGGYTF; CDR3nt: TGCAGCGTTGCAGGGTTGGGCGGCTACACCTTC
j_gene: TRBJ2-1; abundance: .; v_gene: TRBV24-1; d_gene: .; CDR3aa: CATSDSQTEVVHNEQFF; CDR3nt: TGTGCCACCAGTGATTCTCAGACAGAAGTGGTCCACAATGAGCAGTTCTTC
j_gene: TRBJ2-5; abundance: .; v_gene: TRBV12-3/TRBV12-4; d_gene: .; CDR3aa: CASSLMSRRETQYF; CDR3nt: TGTGCCAGCAGTTTAATGTCTAGAAGAGAGACCCAGTACTTC